The 2 T cell receptor beta chains presented below share a single source sample, sequenced in a study of blood T cell repertoires in COVID-19. The assay was immunoSEQ multiplex PCR, and TCRdb's table has in-frame clones only and misses some. Of about 220,000 clones in the sample, about four fifths were seen once. The sample comprised peripheral blood. The receptors originated from a woman older than 75 with acute or convalescent COVID-19.

V gene TRBV4-1 combines with J gene TRBJ2-7, with D possibly matching TRBD2 (6 bases). The CDR3 has 16 residues. Germline lookup yields CDR1 MGHRA and CDR2 YSYEKL. Trimming removed 0 bases from V and 1 base from J, with 13 bases in between. In DNA, the CDR3 is TGCGCCAGCAGCCAAGAAAGGGACTTGTTATCCTACGAGCAGTACTTC. Translation: CASSQERDLLSYEQYF.

The chain recombines TRBV18 with TRBJ1-1; D perhaps matches TRBD1 (5 bases). The CDR3 has 17 amino acids. Germline CDR1 KGHSH, CDR2 LQKENI. V was shortened by 0 bases and J by 3 bases, with 17 bases between the two germline ends. Here the CDR3 reads CASSPPGAGQADTEAFF. DNA for the CDR3: TGTGCCAGCTCACCACCGGGCGCAGGGCAGGCGGACACTGAAGCTTTCTTT.